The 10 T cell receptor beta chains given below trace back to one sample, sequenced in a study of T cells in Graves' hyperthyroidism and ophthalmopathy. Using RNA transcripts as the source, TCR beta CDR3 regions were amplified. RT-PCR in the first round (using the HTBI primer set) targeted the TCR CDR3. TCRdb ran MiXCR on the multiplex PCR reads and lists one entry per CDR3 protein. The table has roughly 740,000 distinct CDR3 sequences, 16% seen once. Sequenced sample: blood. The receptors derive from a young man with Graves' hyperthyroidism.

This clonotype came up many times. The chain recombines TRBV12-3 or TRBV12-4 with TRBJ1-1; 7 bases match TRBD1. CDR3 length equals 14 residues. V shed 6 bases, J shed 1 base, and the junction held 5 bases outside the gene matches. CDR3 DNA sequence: TGTGCCAGCAGCTACAGGGGTTGGAACACTGAAGCTTTCTTT. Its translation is CASSYRGWNTEAFF.

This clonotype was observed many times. DNA for the CDR3: TGTGCCAGCAGCGATGGGCTCACAGATACGCAGTATTTT. Protein product: CASSDGLTDTQYF. The rearrangement links TRBV6-1 to TRBJ2-3; D gene unclear. Between the trimmed V and J ends, which lost 6 bases and 2 bases, there was a span of 9 bases. Germline CDR1 and CDR2: MNHNS and SASEGT. The CDR3 spans 13 residues.

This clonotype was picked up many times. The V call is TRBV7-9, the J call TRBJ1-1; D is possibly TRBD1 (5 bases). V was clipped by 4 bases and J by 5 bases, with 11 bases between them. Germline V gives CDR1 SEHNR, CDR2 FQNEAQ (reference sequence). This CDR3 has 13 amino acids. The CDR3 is CASSWGERTEAFF. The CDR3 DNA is TGTGCCAGCAGCTGGGGCGAACGTACTGAAGCTTTCTTT. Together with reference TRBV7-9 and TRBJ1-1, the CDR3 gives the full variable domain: DTGVSQNPRHKITKRGQNVTFRCDPISEHNRLYWYRQTLGQGPEFLTYFQNEAQLEKSRLLSDRFSAERPKGSFSTLEIQRTEQGDSAMYLCASSWGERTEAFFGQGTRLTVV.

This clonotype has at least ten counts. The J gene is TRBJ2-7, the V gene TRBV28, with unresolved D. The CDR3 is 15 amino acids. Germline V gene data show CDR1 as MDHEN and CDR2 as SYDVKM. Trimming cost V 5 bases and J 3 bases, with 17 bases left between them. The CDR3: CASSRFRFQSYEQYF. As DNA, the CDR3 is TGTGCCAGCAGTCGTTTCAGGTTCCAGAGCTACGAGCAGTACTTC.

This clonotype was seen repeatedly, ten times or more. CDR3 in DNA: TGTGCCAGCGGCGGGGGAGCGAAAACAGGGCCTGAGTACTTC. Translating it yields CASGGGAKTGPEYF. The chain employs TRBV12-3 or TRBV12-4 and TRBJ2-5, with D perhaps TRBD2 (7 bases). Deletions cut 8 bases from V and 12 bases from J, with 25 bases between. The CDR3 extends over 14 amino acids.

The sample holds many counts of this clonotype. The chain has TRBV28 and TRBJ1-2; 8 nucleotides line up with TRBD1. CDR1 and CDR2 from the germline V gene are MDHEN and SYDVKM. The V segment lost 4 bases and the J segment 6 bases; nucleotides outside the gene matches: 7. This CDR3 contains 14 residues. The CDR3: CASSSGQGSDGYTF. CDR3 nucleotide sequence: TGTGCCAGCAGTTCCGGACAGGGCTCAGATGGCTACACCTTC.

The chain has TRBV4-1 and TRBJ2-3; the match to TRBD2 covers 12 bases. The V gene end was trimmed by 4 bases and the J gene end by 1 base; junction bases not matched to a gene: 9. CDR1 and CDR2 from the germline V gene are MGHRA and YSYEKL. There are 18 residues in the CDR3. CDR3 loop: CASSRTGGLAGRTDTQYF. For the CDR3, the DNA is TGCGCCAGCAGCCGCACTGGGGGACTAGCGGGCCGCACAGATACGCAGTATTTT.

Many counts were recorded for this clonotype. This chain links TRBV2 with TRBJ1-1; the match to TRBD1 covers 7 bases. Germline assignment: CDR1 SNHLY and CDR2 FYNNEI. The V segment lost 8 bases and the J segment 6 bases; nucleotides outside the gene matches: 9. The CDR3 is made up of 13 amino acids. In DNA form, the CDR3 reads TGTGCCAGCCGGGACAGCCGAACGGCTGAAGCTTTCTTT. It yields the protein CASRDSRTAEAFF.

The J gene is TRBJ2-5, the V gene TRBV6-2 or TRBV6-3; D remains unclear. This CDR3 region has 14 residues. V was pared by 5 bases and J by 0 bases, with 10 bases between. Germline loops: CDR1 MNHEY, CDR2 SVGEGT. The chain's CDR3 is CASSIRLYQETQYF. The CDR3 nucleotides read TGTGCCAGCAGTATCCGTTTATACCAAGAGACCCAGTACTTC.

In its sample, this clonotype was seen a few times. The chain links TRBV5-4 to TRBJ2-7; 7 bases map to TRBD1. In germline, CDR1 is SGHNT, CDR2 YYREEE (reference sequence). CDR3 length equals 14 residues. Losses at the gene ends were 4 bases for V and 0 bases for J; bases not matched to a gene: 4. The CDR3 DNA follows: TGTGCCAGCAGCATGACAGGGAGCTCCTACGAGCAGTACTTC. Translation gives CASSMTGSSYEQYF.